This T cell receptor beta chain was captured in a study of T cell changes during pregnancy in multiple sclerosis. Sequenced by immunoSEQ multiplex PCR; TCRdb stores in-frame clones only, minus some. This sample yields roughly 56,000 clones, of which roughly 90% are seen a single time; 1.5% to 2% belongs to the top ten. Germline values: CDR1 MNHNS, CDR2 SASEGT. The V gene end was trimmed by 5 bases and the J gene end by 6 bases; junction bases not matched to a gene: 6. This CDR3 comprises 15 residues. This receptor was obtained from a female donor with multiple sclerosis, enrolled in a pregnancy study. Sequenced material: peripheral blood, taken in the first trimester of pregnancy. This chain links TRBV6-1 with TRBJ2-7; 14 bases agree with TRBD2. CDR3 loop: CASSSGTSGRGEQYF. Written as DNA, the CDR3 is TGTGCCAGCAGTTCAGGGACTAGCGGGAGAGGCGAGCAGTACTTC.